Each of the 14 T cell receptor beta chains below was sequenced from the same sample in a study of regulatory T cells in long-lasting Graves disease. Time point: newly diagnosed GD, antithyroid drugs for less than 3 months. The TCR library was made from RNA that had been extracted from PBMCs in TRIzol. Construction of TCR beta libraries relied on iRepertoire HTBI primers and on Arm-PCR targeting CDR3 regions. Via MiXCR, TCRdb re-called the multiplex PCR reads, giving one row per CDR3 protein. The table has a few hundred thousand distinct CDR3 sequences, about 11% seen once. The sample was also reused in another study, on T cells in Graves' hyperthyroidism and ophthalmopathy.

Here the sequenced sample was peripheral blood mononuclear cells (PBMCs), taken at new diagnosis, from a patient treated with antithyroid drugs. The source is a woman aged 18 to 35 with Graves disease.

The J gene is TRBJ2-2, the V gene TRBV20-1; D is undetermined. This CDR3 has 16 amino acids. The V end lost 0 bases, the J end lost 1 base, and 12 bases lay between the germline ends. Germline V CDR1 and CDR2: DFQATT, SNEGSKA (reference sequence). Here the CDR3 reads CSARESEERNTGELFF. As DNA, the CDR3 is TGCAGTGCTAGAGAATCAGAGGAGCGGAACACCGGGGAGCTGTTTTTT.

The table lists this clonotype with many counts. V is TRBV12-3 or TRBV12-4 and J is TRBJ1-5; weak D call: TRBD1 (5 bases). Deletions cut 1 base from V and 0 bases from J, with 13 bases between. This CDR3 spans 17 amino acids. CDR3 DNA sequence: TGTGCCAGCAGTTTAGTCGGGGGGGTTTATAGCAATCAGCCCCAGCATTTT. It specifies CASSLVGGVYSNQPQHF.

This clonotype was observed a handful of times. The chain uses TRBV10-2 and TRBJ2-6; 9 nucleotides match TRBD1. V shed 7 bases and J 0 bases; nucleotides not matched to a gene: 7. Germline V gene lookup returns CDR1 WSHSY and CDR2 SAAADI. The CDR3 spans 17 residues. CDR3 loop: CASTEQGAHSGANVLTF. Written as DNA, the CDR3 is TGCGCCAGCACAGAACAGGGGGCCCACTCTGGGGCCAACGTCCTGACTTTC.

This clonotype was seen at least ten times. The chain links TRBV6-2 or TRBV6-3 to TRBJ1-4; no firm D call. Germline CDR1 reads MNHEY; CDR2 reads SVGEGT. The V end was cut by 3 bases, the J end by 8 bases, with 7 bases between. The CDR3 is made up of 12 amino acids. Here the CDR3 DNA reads TGTGCCAGCAGTTATTCCCGGGAAAAACTGTTTTTT. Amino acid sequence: CASSYSREKLFF.

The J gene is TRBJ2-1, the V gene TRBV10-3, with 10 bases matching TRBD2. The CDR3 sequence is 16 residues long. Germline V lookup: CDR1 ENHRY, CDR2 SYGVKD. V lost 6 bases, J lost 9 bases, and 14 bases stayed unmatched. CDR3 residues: CAIRDDGTSDRGEQFF. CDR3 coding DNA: TGTGCCATCAGGGACGACGGGACTAGCGACCGGGGTGAGCAGTTCTTC.

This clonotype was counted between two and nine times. The CDR3 sequence: CSVYGTGGSYGYTF. CDR3 DNA sequence: TGCAGCGTTTACGGGACAGGGGGTTCCTATGGCTACACCTTC. The chain joins TRBV29-1 to TRBJ1-2, with 11 nucleotides matching TRBD1. This CDR3 region has 14 residues. Germline loops: CDR1 SQVTM, CDR2 ANQGSEA. J lost 4 bases, V lost 5 bases, and 6 bases had no gene match.

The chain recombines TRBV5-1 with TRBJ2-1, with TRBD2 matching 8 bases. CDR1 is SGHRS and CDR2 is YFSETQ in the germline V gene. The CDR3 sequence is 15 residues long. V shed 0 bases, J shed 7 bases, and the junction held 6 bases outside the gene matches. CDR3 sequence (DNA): TGCGCCAGCAGCTTGGAGCCGGGGGGGGGGAATGAGCAGTTCTTC. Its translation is CASSLEPGGGNEQFF. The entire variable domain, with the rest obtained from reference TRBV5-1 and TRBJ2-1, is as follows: KAGVTQTPRYLIKTRGQQVTLSCSPISGHRSVSWYQQTPGQGLQFLFEYFSETQRNKGNFPGRFSGRQFSNSRSEMNVSTLELGDSALYLCASSLEPGGGNEQFFGPGTRLTVL.

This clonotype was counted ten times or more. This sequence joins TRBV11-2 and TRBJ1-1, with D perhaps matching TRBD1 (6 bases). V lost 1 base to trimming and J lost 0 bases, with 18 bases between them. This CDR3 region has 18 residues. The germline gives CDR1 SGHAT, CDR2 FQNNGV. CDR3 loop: CASSLGGDRGGLNTEAFF. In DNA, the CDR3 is TGTGCCAGCAGCTTAGGCGGGGACCGGGGGGGGCTGAACACTGAAGCTTTCTTT.

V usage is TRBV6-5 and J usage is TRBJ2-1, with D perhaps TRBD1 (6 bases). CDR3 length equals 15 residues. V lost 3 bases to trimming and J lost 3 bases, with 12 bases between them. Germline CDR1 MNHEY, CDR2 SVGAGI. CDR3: CASSYTGSNYNEQFF. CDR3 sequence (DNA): TGTGCCAGCAGTTATACAGGGTCTAACTACAATGAGCAGTTCTTC.

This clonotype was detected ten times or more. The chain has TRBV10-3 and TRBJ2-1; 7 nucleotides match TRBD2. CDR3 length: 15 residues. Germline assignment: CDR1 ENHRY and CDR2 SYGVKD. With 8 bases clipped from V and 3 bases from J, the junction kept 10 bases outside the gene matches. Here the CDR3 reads CAIAGGGDSYNEQFF. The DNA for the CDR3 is TGTGCCATCGCTGGGGGGGGTGACAGCTACAATGAGCAGTTCTTC.

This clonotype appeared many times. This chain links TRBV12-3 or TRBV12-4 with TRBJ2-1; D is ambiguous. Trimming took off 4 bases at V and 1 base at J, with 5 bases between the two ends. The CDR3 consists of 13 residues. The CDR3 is CASSSLSYNEQFF. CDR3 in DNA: TGTGCCAGCAGTTCCCTATCCTACAATGAGCAGTTCTTC.

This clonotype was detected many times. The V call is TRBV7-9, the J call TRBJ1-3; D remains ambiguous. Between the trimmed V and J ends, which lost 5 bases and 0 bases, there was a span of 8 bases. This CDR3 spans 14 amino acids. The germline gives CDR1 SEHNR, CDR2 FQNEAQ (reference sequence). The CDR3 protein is CASSTTLSGNTIYF. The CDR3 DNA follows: TGTGCCAGCAGCACGACCCTCTCTGGAAACACCATATATTTT.

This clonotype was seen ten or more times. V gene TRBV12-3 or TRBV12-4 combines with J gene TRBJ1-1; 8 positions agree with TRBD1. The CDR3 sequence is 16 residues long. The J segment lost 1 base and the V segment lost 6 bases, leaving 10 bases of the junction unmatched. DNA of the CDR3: TGTGCCAGCAGGGCCCCAGCTGGGACAGGGAACACTGAAGCTTTCTTT. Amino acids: CASRAPAGTGNTEAFF.

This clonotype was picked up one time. The CDR3 here is CASSQDFTDTQYF. The DNA of the CDR3 is TGCGCCAGCAGCCAAGATTTCACAGATACGCAGTATTTT. The chain uses TRBV4-3 and TRBJ2-3; unclear D gene. V gave up 0 bases and J gave up 2 bases, with 3 bases separating them. This CDR3 has 13 amino acids. Germline CDR1 LGHNA, CDR2 YSLEER.